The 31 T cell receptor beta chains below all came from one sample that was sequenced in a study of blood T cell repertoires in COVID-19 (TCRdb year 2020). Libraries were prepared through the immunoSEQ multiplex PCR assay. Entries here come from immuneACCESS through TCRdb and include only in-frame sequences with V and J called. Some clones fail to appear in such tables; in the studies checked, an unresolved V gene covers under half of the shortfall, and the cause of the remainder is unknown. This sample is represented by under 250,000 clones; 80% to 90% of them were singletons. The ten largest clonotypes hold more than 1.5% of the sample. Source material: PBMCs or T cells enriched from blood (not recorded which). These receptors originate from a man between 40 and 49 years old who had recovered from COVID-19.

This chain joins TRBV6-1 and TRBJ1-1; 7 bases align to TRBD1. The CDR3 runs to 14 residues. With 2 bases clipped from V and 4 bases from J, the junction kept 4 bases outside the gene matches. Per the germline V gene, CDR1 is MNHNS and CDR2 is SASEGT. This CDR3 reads CASSEQGVATEAFF. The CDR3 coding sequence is TGTGCCAGCAGTGAACAGGGGGTCGCCACTGAAGCTTTCTTT.

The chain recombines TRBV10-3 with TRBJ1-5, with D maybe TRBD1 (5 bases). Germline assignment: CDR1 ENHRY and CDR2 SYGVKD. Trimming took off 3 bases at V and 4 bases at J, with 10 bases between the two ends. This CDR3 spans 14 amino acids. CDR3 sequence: CAISETTVNQPQHF. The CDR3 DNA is TGTGCCATCAGTGAAACGACAGTTAATCAGCCCCAGCATTTT.

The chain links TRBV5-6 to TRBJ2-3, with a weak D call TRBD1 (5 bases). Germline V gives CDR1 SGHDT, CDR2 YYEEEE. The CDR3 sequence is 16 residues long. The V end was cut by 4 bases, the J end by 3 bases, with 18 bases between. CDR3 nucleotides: TGTGCCAGCAGCCCCCGGCCTATTGGGGCGACAGATACGCAGTATTTT. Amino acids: CASSPRPIGATDTQYF.

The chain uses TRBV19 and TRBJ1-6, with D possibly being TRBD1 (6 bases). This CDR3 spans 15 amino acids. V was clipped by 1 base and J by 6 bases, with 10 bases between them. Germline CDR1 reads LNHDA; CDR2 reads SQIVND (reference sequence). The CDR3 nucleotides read TGTGCCAGTAGTATAGCTGCAGGGGCTAATTCACCCCTCCACTTT. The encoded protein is CASSIAAGANSPLHF. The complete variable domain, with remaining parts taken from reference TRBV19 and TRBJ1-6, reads DGGITQSPKYLFRKEGQNVTLSCEQNLNHDAMYWYRQDPGQGLRLIYYSQIVNDFQKGDIAEGYSVSREKKESFPLTVTSAQKNPTAFYLCASSIAAGANSPLHFGNGTRLTVT.

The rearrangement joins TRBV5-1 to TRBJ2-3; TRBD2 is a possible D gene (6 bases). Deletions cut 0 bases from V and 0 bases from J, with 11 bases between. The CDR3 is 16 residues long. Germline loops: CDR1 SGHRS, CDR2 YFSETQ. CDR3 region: CASSLEAGKSTDTQYF. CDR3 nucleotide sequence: TGCGCCAGCAGCTTGGAGGCGGGGAAGAGCACAGATACGCAGTATTTT. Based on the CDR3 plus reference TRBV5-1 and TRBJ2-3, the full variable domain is KAGVTQTPRYLIKTRGQQVTLSCSPISGHRSVSWYQQTPGQGLQFLFEYFSETQRNKGNFPGRFSGRQFSNSRSEMNVSTLELGDSALYLCASSLEAGKSTDTQYFGPGTRLTVL.

The CDR3 here is CASSSRTASYNEQFF. The CDR3 DNA sequence: TGTGCCAGCAGCTCAAGGACAGCCTCCTACAATGAGCAGTTCTTC. The rearrangement joins TRBV7-2 to TRBJ2-1, with D possibly being TRBD1 (6 bases). This CDR3 spans 15 amino acids. CDR1 and CDR2 (germline): SGHTA, FQGNSA. Trimming left V 4 bases short and J 0 bases short, with 10 bases between.

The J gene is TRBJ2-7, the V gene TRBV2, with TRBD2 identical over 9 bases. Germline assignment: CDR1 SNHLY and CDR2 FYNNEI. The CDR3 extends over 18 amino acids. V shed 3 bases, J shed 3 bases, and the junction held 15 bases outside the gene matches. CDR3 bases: TGTGCCAGCAGTGAGTCCCCCGGGCCGGGACTAGCTTACTACGAGCAGTACTTC. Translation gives CASSESPGPGLAYYEQYF.

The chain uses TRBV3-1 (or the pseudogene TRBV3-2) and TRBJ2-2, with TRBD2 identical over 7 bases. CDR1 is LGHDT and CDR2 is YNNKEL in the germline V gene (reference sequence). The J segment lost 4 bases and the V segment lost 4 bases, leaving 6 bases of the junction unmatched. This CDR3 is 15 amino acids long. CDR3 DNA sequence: TGTGCCAGCAGCCCCATCAGCGGGGCCACCGGGGAGCTGTTTTTT. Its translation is CASSPISGATGELFF.

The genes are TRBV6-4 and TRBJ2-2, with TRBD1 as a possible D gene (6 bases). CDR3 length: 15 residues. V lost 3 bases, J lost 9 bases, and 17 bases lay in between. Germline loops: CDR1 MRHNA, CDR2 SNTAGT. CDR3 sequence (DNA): TGTGCCAGCAGTGAAGAGGGGGTCGGGCCCCGGGAGCTGTTTTTT. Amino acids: CASSEEGVGPRELFF.

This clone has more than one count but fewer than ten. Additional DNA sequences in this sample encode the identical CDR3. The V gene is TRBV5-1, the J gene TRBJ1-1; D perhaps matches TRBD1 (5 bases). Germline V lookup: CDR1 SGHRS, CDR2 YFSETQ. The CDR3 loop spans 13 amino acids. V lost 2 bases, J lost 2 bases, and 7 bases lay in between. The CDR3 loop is CASSFQGNTEAFF. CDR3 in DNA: TGCGCCAGCAGCTTTCAGGGTAACACTGAAGCTTTCTTT.

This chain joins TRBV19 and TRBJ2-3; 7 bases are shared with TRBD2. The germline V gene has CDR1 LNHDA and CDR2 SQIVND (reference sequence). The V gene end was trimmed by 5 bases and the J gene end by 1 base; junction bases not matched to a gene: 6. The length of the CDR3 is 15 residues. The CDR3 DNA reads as TGTGCCAGTAGTCTCGAGGGAGGGGGCACAGATACGCAGTATTTT. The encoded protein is CASSLEGGGTDTQYF. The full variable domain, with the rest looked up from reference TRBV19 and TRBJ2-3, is DGGITQSPKYLFRKEGQNVTLSCEQNLNHDAMYWYRQDPGQGLRLIYYSQIVNDFQKGDIAEGYSVSREKKESFPLTVTSAQKNPTAFYLCASSLEGGGTDTQYFGPGTRLTVL.

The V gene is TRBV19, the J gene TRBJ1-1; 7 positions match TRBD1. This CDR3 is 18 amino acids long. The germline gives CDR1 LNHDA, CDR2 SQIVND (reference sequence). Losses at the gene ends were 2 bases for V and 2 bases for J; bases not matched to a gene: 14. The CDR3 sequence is CASSISAAGGPGNTEAFF. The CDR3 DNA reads TGTGCCAGTAGTATATCGGCGGCAGGGGGACCTGGAAACACTGAAGCTTTCTTT.

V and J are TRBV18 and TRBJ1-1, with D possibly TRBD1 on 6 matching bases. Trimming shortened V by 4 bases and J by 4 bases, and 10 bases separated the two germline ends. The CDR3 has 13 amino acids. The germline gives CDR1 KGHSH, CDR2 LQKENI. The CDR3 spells CASSRDRSTEAFF. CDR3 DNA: TGTGCCAGCTCACGAGACAGGAGCACTGAAGCTTTCTTT.

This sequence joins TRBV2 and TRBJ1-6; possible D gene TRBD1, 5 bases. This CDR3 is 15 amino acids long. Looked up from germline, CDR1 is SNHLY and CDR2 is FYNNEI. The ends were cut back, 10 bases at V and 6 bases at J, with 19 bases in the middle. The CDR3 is CATARAGGGNSPLHF. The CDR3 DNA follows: TGTGCCACTGCACGTGCGGGGGGAGGTAATTCACCCCTCCACTTT.

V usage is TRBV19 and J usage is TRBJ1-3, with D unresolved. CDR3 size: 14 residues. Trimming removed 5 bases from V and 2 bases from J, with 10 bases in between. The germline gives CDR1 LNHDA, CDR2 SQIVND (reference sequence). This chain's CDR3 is CASSPGLTGNTIYF. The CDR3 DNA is TGTGCCAGTAGTCCAGGTCTGACTGGAAACACCATATATTTT.

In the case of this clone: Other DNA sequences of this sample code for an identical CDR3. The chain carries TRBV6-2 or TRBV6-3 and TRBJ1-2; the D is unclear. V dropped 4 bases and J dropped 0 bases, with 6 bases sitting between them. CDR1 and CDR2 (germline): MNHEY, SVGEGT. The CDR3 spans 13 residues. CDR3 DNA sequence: TGTGCCAGCAGTTCGCCGGCTAACTATGGCTACACCTTC. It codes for CASSSPANYGYTF.

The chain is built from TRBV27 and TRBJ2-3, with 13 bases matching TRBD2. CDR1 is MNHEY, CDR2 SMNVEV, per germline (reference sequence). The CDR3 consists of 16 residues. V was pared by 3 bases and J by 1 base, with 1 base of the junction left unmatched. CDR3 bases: TGTGCCAGCAGTTTCGGACTAGCGGGGGGCACAGATACGCAGTATTTT. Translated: CASSFGLAGGTDTQYF.

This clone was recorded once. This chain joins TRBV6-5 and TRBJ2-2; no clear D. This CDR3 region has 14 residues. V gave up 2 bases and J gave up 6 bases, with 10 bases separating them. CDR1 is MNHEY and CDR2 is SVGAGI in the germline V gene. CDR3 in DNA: TGTGCCAGCAGTTACAGGAGAGATCCCGGGGAGCTGTTTTTT. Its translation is CASSYRRDPGELFF.

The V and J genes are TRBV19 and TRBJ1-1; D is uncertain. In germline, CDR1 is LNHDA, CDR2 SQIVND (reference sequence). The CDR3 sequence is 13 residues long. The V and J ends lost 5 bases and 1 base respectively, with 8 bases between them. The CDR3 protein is CASSLIRNTEAFF. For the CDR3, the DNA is TGTGCCAGTAGTTTAATCCGGAACACTGAAGCTTTCTTT.

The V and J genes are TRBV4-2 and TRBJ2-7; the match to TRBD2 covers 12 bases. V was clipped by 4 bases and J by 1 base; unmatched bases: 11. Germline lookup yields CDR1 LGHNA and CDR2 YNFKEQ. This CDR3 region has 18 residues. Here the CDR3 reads CASSPARGLAGPSYEQYF. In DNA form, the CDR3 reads TGTGCCAGCAGCCCCGCCCGTGGACTAGCGGGGCCTTCCTACGAGCAGTACTTC.

Here the CDR3 reads CASSPPGTDTQYF. CDR3 sequence (DNA): TGTGCCAGCAGCCCCCCTGGCACAGATACGCAGTATTTT. J is TRBJ2-3 and V is TRBV7-3; D gene uncertain. The CDR3 contains 13 residues. Germline CDR1 is SGHTA and CDR2 is FQGTGA. V shed 5 bases and J shed 1 base, with 7 bases lying between them.

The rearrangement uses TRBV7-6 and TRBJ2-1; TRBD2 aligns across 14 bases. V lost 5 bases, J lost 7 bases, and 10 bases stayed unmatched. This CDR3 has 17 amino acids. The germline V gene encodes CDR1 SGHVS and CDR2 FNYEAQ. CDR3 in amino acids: CASSLGTSGSLGNEQFF. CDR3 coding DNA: TGTGCCAGCAGCCTGGGGACTAGCGGGAGCCTGGGGAATGAGCAGTTCTTC. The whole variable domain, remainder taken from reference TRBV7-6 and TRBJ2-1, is GAGVSQSPRYKVTKRGQDVALRCDPISGHVSLYWYRQALGQGPEFLTYFNYEAQQDKSGLPNDRFSAERPEGSISTLTIQRTEQRDSAMYRCASSLGTSGSLGNEQFFGPGTRLTVL.

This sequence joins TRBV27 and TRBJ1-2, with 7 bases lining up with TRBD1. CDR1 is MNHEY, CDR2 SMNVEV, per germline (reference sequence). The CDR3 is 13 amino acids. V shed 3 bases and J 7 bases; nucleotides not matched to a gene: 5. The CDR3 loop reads CASSFRGQSGYTF. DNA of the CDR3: TGTGCCAGCAGTTTTAGGGGACAGAGTGGCTACACCTTC.

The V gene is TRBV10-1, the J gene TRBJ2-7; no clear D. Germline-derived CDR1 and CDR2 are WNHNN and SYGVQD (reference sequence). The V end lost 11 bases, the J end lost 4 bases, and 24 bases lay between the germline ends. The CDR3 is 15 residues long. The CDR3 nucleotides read TGCGCCTACCAACTCCGAAGCCACCCTTCATACGAGCAGTACTTC. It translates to CAYQLRSHPSYEQYF.

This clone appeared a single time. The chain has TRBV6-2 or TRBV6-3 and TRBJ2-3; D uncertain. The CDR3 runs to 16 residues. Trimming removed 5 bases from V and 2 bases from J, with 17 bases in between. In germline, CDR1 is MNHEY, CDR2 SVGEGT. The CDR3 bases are TGTGCCAGCAGTCAATTACGACATCAGGCCACAGATACGCAGTATTTT. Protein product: CASSQLRHQATDTQYF.

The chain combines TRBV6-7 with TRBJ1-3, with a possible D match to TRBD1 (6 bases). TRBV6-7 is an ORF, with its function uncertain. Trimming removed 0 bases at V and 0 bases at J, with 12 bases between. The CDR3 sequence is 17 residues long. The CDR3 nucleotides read TGTGCCAGCAGTTACTCCGAGGACAGTTCCTCTGGAAACACCATATATTTT. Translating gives CASSYSEDSSSGNTIYF.

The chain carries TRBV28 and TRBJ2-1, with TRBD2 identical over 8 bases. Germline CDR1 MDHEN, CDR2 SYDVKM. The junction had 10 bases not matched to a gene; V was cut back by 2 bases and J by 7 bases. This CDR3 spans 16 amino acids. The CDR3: CASSLRTGAGANEQFF. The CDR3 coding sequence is TGTGCCAGCAGTTTACGGACGGGAGCGGGAGCAAATGAGCAGTTCTTC.

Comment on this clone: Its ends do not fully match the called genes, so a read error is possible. For the CDR3, the DNA is TGCGCCCGCAGCGCGGGGGGGGGCCGACAAATCGGTCGTGGAAACACCATATATTTT. This encodes CARSAGGGRQIGRGNTIYF. This chain links TRBV5-1 with TRBJ1-3; possible D gene TRBD1, 6 bases. This CDR3 contains 19 residues. CDR1 is SGHRS and CDR2 is YFSETQ in the germline V gene.

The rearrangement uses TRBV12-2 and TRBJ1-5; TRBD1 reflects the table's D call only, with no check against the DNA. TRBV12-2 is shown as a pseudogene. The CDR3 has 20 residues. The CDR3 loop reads CASRLMESRQAVSNNQPQHF. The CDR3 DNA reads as TGTGCAAGTCGCTTAATGGAGTCCAGACAGGCGGTCAGCAACAATCAGCCCCAGCATTTT.

CDR3 region: CASGRLQTGETEAFF. The CDR3 DNA reads TGTGCCAGCGGACGACTTCAGACAGGGGAGACTGAAGCTTTCTTT. V usage is TRBV7-9 and J usage is TRBJ1-1, with 8 bases fitting TRBD1. Germline assignment: CDR1 SEHNR and CDR2 FQNEAQ (reference sequence). The CDR3 loop spans 15 amino acids. Losses at the gene ends were 8 bases for V and 5 bases for J; bases not matched to a gene: 13.

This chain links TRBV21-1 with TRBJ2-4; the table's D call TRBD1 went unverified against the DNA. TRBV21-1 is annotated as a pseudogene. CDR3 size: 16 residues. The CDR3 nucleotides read TGTGCCAGCAGCAAGATGGGGGCTATGGCCAAAAACATTCAGTACTTC. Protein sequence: CASSKMGAMAKNIQYF.